A single T cell receptor (beta chain) is shown here with its context. Its antigen remains unidentified. Only in-frame clones appear in the TCRdb table, and some are missing; sequencing was by immunoSEQ multiplex PCR. The table has some 170,000 clones, 87% seen once. These data belong to a study of cytomegalovirus exposure and HLA in healthy donors. Findings of the study overall: A few CMV-associated chains were confirmed in vitro to be specific for CMV antigens.

This CDR3 has 17 amino acids. Germline assignment: CDR1 ENHRY and CDR2 SYGVKD. V trimming: 4 bases; J trimming: 4 bases; junction bases outside the gene matches: 8. The receptor was derived from a woman in her 30s in good health and CMV-seronegative. This chain connects TRBV10-3 to TRBJ2-5; TRBD2 agrees at 14 bases. The sequenced material came from PBMCs. CDR3 region: CAISGRLAGGPAETQYF. The DNA of the CDR3 is TGTGCCATCAGTGGGAGACTAGCGGGGGGGCCGGCAGAGACCCAGTACTTC.